This TCR beta chain was recorded in a study of T cell repertoires in cytomegalovirus infection. This clonotype was seen many times. TCRdb reprocessed the reads via MiXCR and lists one record per CDR3 protein. The sample has approximately 250,000 distinct CDR3 sequences, about 5.9% seen once. CDR3 length: 18 residues. Germline V gene sequence: CDR1 SGHVS, CDR2 FQNEAQ. V was shortened by 4 bases and J by 2 bases, with 18 bases between the two germline ends. Sequencing used PBMCs. J is TRBJ2-6 and V is TRBV7-8; D tentatively fits TRBD1 or TRBD2 (6 bases each). This TCR was sampled from a human donor in good health (CMV status not recorded). Some clones in this sample may be carry-over from other donors' samples. CDR3 in amino acids: CASSSMGGLKPGANVLTF. CDR3 nucleotides: TGTGCCAGCAGCTCTATGGGGGGCTTAAAACCTGGGGCCAACGTCCTGACTTTC.